This is a list of T cell receptor beta chains from one sample in a study of blood T cell repertoires in COVID-19. The repertoire was sequenced with immunoSEQ multiplex PCR; TCRdb's copy has only in-frame clones and lacks some. The table has 400,000 or so clones, 80% to 95% seen once. The sequenced material came from PBMCs or T cells enriched from blood (not recorded which). These receptors all come from a man between 18 and 29 years old who had recovered from COVID-19. CDR3s include the opening cysteine and the closing phenylalanine or tryptophan. D genes are given only for firm matches. Expanded clones are given a class, and other clones once, few, many or no size at all.

j_call: TRBJ2-7; v_call: TRBV2; d_call: TRBD1; clone_size: -; cdr3_nt: TGTGCCAGCAGTTCCGGGACAGGGGCCTACGAGCAGTACTTC; cdr3_aa: CASSSGTGAYEQYF
j_call: TRBJ1-4; v_call: TRBV7-2; d_call: -; clone_size: -; cdr3_nt: TGTGCCAGCAGCTCCCCGCAGGGGTATGAAAAACTGTTTTTT; cdr3_aa: CASSSPQGYEKLFF
j_call: TRBJ1-2; v_call: TRBV7-3; d_call: TRBD1; clone_size: -; cdr3_nt: TGTGCCAGCAGCATGGGACAGGGTGGTGGCTACACCTTC; cdr3_aa: CASSMGQGGGYTF
j_call: TRBJ2-3; v_call: TRBV3-1/TRBV3-2; d_call: -; clone_size: -; cdr3_nt: TGTGCCAGCAGTTCTCTAGATACGCAGTATTTT; cdr3_aa: CASSSLDTQYF
j_call: TRBJ2-7; v_call: TRBV2; d_call: -; clone_size: -; cdr3_nt: TGTGCCAGCAGTGTACAGGGCCTCTCCTACGAGCAGTACTTC; cdr3_aa: CASSVQGLSYEQYF
j_call: TRBJ1-2; v_call: TRBV2; d_call: TRBD1; clone_size: -; cdr3_nt: TGTGCCAGCAGGAACCGGGACAGCTTTAACTATGGCTACACCTTC; cdr3_aa: CASRNRDSFNYGYTF
j_call: TRBJ1-5; v_call: TRBV9; d_call: TRBD1; clone_size: -; cdr3_nt: TGTGCCAGCAGCGCTGGACAGGGGTTCGGACAGCCCCAGCATTTT; cdr3_aa: CASSAGQGFGQPQHF
j_call: TRBJ1-2; v_call: TRBV5-4; d_call: -; clone_size: -; cdr3_nt: TGTGCCAGCAGCACACAGCCGGGGAGTAGGTCCTATGGCTACACCTTC; cdr3_aa: CASSTQPGSRSYGYTF
j_call: TRBJ1-2; v_call: TRBV9; d_call: -; clone_size: -; cdr3_nt: TGTGCCAGCAGCGTCCAGGGGACCTCTAACTATGGCTACACCTTC; cdr3_aa: CASSVQGTSNYGYTF
j_call: TRBJ2-2; v_call: TRBV10-1; d_call: TRBD2; clone_size: -; cdr3_nt: TGCGCCAGCAGCCACGGACTAGCGGTCAACACCGGGGAGCTGTTTTTT; cdr3_aa: CASSHGLAVNTGELFF
j_call: TRBJ2-1; v_call: TRBV6-4; d_call: TRBD2; clone_size: -; cdr3_nt: TGTGCCAGCAGCGCTGTTGGACTAGCGGGAGCCAATGAGCAGTTCTTC; cdr3_aa: CASSAVGLAGANEQFF
j_call: TRBJ1-1; v_call: TRBV7-9; d_call: TRBD1; clone_size: -; cdr3_nt: TGTGCCAGCGAAAGGACAGGGTATAATGAAGCTTTCTTT; cdr3_aa: CASERTGYNEAFF
j_call: TRBJ1-2; v_call: TRBV5-1; d_call: TRBD1; clone_size: -; cdr3_nt: TGCGCCAGCAGCTCGGGACAGTCCCTCTATGGCTACACCTTC; cdr3_aa: CASSSGQSLYGYTF
j_call: TRBJ2-7; v_call: TRBV30; d_call: -; clone_size: -; cdr3_nt: TGTGCCTGGGGGGACATCCTCTACGAGCAGTACTTC; cdr3_aa: CAWGDILYEQYF
j_call: TRBJ1-5; v_call: TRBV2; d_call: -; clone_size: -; cdr3_nt: TGTGCCAGTGGACAGAATCAGCCCCAGCATTTT; cdr3_aa: CASGQNQPQHF
j_call: TRBJ1-1; v_call: TRBV11-2; d_call: -; clone_size: -; cdr3_nt: TGTGCCAGCAGCCAAAGTCTGATTTTACTTGCTGAAGCTTTCTTT; cdr3_aa: CASSQSLILLAEAFF
j_call: TRBJ1-5; v_call: TRBV7-6; d_call: TRBD1; clone_size: once; cdr3_nt: TGTGCCAGCAGCTTAGCGGAAGGGACAGCCAATCAGCCCCAGCATTTT; cdr3_aa: CASSLAEGTANQPQHF
j_call: TRBJ1-2; v_call: TRBV25-1; d_call: -; clone_size: -; cdr3_nt: TGTGCCAGCAGTGAAACTTCCCGAGGGTATGGCTACACCTTC; cdr3_aa: CASSETSRGYGYTF
j_call: TRBJ2-1; v_call: TRBV5-1; d_call: TRBD1; clone_size: -; cdr3_nt: TGCGCCAGCAGCTCCCCGGACAGGGGAGCCGGGAGTGAGCAGTTCTTC; cdr3_aa: CASSSPDRGAGSEQFF
j_call: TRBJ1-4; v_call: TRBV29-1; d_call: -; clone_size: -; cdr3_nt: TGCAGCGTTGGGTCAGGGAACGAAAAACTGTTTTTT; cdr3_aa: CSVGSGNEKLFF
j_call: TRBJ2-2; v_call: TRBV2; d_call: TRBD2; clone_size: few; cdr3_nt: TGTGCCAGCATGGCAGGGGAGGGGACTAGCGGGGTCACCGGGGAGCTGTTTTTT; cdr3_aa: CASMAGEGTSGVTGELFF
j_call: TRBJ1-4; v_call: TRBV19; d_call: -; clone_size: -; cdr3_nt: TGTGCCAGTAGTATCCTACGGGCACCCCAGGGGCTTAATGAAAAACTGTTTTTT; cdr3_aa: CASSILRAPQGLNEKLFF